This TCR beta chain is drawn from a study of CD8 T cells in ankylosing spondylitis. General study points: The study identified a TCR beta motif of 7 or 8 highly homologous variants that appeared characteristic of ankylosing spondylitis blood.

This clonotype was seen repeatedly, ten times or more. Antigen: not known. A single record per CDR3 protein comes from TCRdb applying MiXCR to the 5' RACE reads. In the table there are about 130,000 distinct CDR3 sequences, around 9% of which are singletons. The sequenced material came from blood, either unsorted or a sorted T cell fraction (not recorded which). The receptor was isolated from a male donor with ankylosing spondylitis or in good health (not recorded which).

CDR3 nucleotides: TGTGCCAGCAGTTTATCTCAGGGGTTAAGGCTTCCCTCCTACAATGAGCAGTTCTTC. This translates into CASSLSQGLRLPSYNEQFF. V is TRBV28 and J is TRBJ2-1; possible D gene TRBD1, 6 bases. The CDR3 loop spans 19 amino acids. Germline V CDR1 and CDR2: MDHEN, SYDVKM. Deletions cut 1 base from V and 0 bases from J, with 19 bases between.